This T cell receptor beta chain came from a study of long-term antiretroviral therapy in people with HIV. Germline V gives CDR1 KGHSH, CDR2 LQKENI. The CDR3 extends over 17 amino acids. After removal of 1 base from V and 4 bases from J, the junction contained 10 bases not matched to a gene. The immunoSEQ assay was v3.0, run at survey level. What sequencing targeted per sample was 40,000-50,000 T-cell genomes. The assay was immunoSEQ multiplex PCR, and TCRdb's table has in-frame clones only and misses some. The sample holds 30,000 to 40,000 clones; around 94% are singletons and the top ten take about 3.5%.

The chain combines TRBV18 with TRBJ1-5, with 7 bases matching TRBD1. This sequence originates from a woman aged 50 to 60 with HIV. Specimen: unsorted PBMCs, collected 5.1 years after starting antiretroviral therapy. CDR3 protein: CASSPRWDSTRNQPQHF. DNA of the CDR3: TGTGCCAGCTCACCACGATGGGACAGTACCCGGAATCAGCCCCAGCATTTT.